This T cell receptor (beta chain) was sequenced in a study of shared T cell receptors in the human thymus. Sequencing was performed with immunoSEQ multiplex PCR; in TCRdb, only in-frame clones are kept and a portion is missing. The sample contains 55,000 to 80,000 clones, 90% to 95% of which appear only once. The V and J ends lost 6 bases and 0 bases, in that order; junction bases with no gene match: 13. The CDR3 runs 17 residues. The germline gives CDR1 SEHNR, CDR2 FQNEAQ (reference sequence). Material: thymocytes. The clonotype comes from a human donor. The genes are TRBV7-9 and TRBJ2-7; 8 bases align to TRBD1. The CDR3 spells CASSPSGPQGVSYEQYF. The CDR3, as DNA: TGTGCCAGCAGTCCCTCAGGCCCACAGGGGGTCTCCTACGAGCAGTACTTC. Combining the CDR3 with reference TRBV7-9 and TRBJ2-7 gives the whole variable domain DTGVSQNPRHKITKRGQNVTFRCDPISEHNRLYWYRQTLGQGPEFLTYFQNEAQLEKSRLLSDRFSAERPKGSFSTLEIQRTEQGDSAMYLCASSPSGPQGVSYEQYFGPGTRLTVT.